This paragraph reports one T cell receptor (beta chain). CDR1 and CDR2 (germline): SQVTM, ANQGSEA. The CDR3 runs 17 residues. V lost 0 bases and J 0 bases, leaving 15 bases between the germline ends. The data were taken from a study of blood T cell repertoires in COVID-19. Study overall: PBMCs, B-cell-depleted T cells, or T cells provided the cDNA or gDNA that made up the material.

Only in-frame clones appear in the TCRdb table, and some are missing; sequencing was by immunoSEQ multiplex PCR. The profile covers approximately 180,000 clones, with more than 75% appearing a single time and roughly a sixth taken by the ten largest. Cohort assignment relied on participant-reported clinical history. The sequence was obtained from a woman in her 50s with acute COVID-19. Sequenced input: PBMCs or T cells enriched from blood (not recorded which). This chain uses TRBV29-1 with TRBJ1-3, with D perhaps TRBD1 (5 bases). The CDR3 region has the DNA TGCAGCGTTGAAGACCCCTCCCCAGGGCCCTCTGGAAACACCATATATTTT. The encoded protein is CSVEDPSPGPSGNTIYF.